Listed below are T cell receptor beta chains from one sample, sequenced in a study of OX40 agonist ivuxolimab in advanced cancers. Only in-frame clones appear in the TCRdb table, and some are missing; sequencing was by immunoSEQ multiplex PCR. There are tens of thousands of clones in the sample; 84% occur only once, and around 0.78% lies in the top ten. Specimen: CD4+ or CD8+ T cells sorted from blood, collected in a trial of the OX40 agonist ivuxolimab. All receptors come from an adult with an advanced solid tumor such as melanoma, head and neck, liver or kidney cancer. The CDR3 runs from the conserved cysteine through the conserved F or W. D genes are given only for firm matches.

CDR3	DNA	D	V	J
CASSRDRGSYEQYF	TGTGCCAGCAGCCGGGACAGGGGATCCTACGAGCAGTACTTC	TRBD1	TRBV7-3	TRBJ2-7
CASSEQTRNAGELFF	TGTGCCAGCAGTGAGCAGACTAGAAACGCCGGGGAGCTGTTTTTT	-	TRBV2	TRBJ2-2
CAWSGPVGQPQHF	TGTGCCTGGAGTGGACCGGTGGGTCAGCCCCAGCATTTT	-	TRBV30	TRBJ1-5
CASSLDPSPSPQHF	TGTGCCAGCAGCTTAGATCCAAGTCCTTCGCCCCAGCATTTT	-	TRBV11-2	TRBJ1-5
CASSYRGGFMNTEAFF	TGTGCCAGCAGTTACAGAGGGGGTTTTATGAACACTGAAGCTTTCTTT	-	TRBV11-2	TRBJ1-1
CAWSTGVYNEQFF	TGTGCCTGGAGTACCGGAGTCTACAATGAGCAGTTCTTC	-	TRBV30	TRBJ2-1
CASSLGLAQRGDEQFF	TGCGCCAGCAGCTTGGGACTAGCGCAACGGGGGGATGAGCAGTTCTTC	TRBD2	TRBV5-1	TRBJ2-1
CASQGTVGKLFF	TGTGCCAGTCAAGGGACCGTCGGAAAACTGTTTTTT	-	TRBV19	TRBJ1-4
CASRWTGATTDTQYF	TGTGCCAGTAGGTGGACAGGGGCCACCACAGATACGCAGTATTTT	TRBD1	TRBV19	TRBJ2-3
CASSEGAGPSVGYTF	TGTGCCAGCAGTGAAGGGGCGGGCCCCTCCGTTGGCTACACCTTC	-	TRBV2	TRBJ1-2
CASRQTGTGYGYTF	TGTGCCAGCAGGCAGACCGGGACAGGCTATGGCTACACCTTC	TRBD1	TRBV6-5	TRBJ1-2
CASLTGGDGYTF	TGTGCCAGCCTGACTGGGGGCGATGGCTACACCTTC	-	TRBV6-1	TRBJ1-2
CASSGSQGGYGYTF	TGTGCCAGCAGTGGATCACAGGGGGGGTATGGCTACACCTTC	TRBD1	TRBV25-1	TRBJ1-2
CASSYNNYGYTF	TGTGCCAGCAGCTACAATAACTATGGCTACACCTTC	-	TRBV7-9	TRBJ1-2
CASSLAGTRNEQFF	TGTGCCAGCAGCTTAGCAGGTACCAGGAATGAGCAGTTCTTC	-	TRBV7-2	TRBJ2-1
CASRTRSGYTQYF	TGTGCCAGCCGGACACGGTCGGGGTATACGCAGTATTTT	-	TRBV27	TRBJ2-3
CASTRDRGNYNEQFF	TGTGCCAGCACCCGGGACAGGGGCAACTACAATGAGCAGTTCTTC	TRBD1	TRBV9	TRBJ2-1
CAWSAFTGIYQPQHF	TGTGCCTGGAGTGCCTTCACAGGGATCTACCAGCCCCAGCATTTT	-	TRBV30	TRBJ1-5
CASSRRLAGTKYNEQFF	TGTGCCAGCAGTCGGAGACTAGCGGGGACCAAATACAATGAGCAGTTCTTC	TRBD2	TRBV2	TRBJ2-1
CASRKDRNSNQPQHF	TGTGCCAGCAGAAAGGACAGAAATAGCAATCAGCCCCAGCATTTT	-	TRBV2	TRBJ1-5
CASSTQMTDEETQYF	TGCGCCAGCAGCACCCAAATGACAGACGAAGAGACCCAGTACTTC	-	TRBV5-1	TRBJ2-5
CASSLRVNQPQHF	TGTGCCAGCAGCTTAAGGGTCAATCAGCCCCAGCATTTT	-	TRBV7-3	TRBJ1-5
CASSFYRNTEAFF	TGTGCCAGCAGTTTCTACAGAAACACTGAAGCTTTCTTT	-	TRBV6-1	TRBJ1-1
CASSPTRRQFF	TGTGCCAGCAGCCCGACACGCAGGCAGTTCTTC	-	TRBV28	TRBJ2-1